This T cell receptor beta chain was recorded in a study of CD4 T cells in relation to SARS-CoV-2 and coronaviruses. Study findings and constraints: In roughly 65% of donors, memory CD4+ clonotypes crossrecognized SARS-CoV-2 and at least one common cold coronavirus spike. The cross-reactivity analysis covered only spike protein, not other viral proteins.

Sequenced by immunoSEQ multiplex PCR; TCRdb stores in-frame clones only, minus some. The repertoire holds under 14,000 clones, with approximately 69% as singletons. A few counts support this clone. Its antigen remains unknown. The germline V and J ends were trimmed by 4 bases and 0 bases, with 15 bases remaining between them. From germline, CDR1 is SGHVS and CDR2 FNYEAQ. The CDR3 loop spans 16 amino acids. Unexposed donor CD4+ T cells date from about 2011-2018, before the COVID-19 pandemic. The cells were cultured for approximately ten days before CD4+ T cells were isolated. PBMCs were plated at 1.5 million to 2 million per well in IL-2-containing medium.

This rearrangement joins TRBV7-6 to TRBJ1-2; tentatively, D is TRBD1 (5 bases). This receptor was identified in a human donor in good health. The sample was CD4+ T cells from PBMCs, cultured in vitro. Here the CDR3 DNA reads TGTGCCAGCAGCTCGAGGGGCAGGAGTTCTAACTATGGCTACACCTTC. Its translation: CASSSRGRSSNYGYTF.